This record concerns one T cell receptor beta chain sequence. The antigen remains undetermined. Then a second PCR, running about 6 to 12 cycles, was carried out with a sample-barcoded 5' primer and a J-beta primer mix. CDR3-containing paired-end reads numbered at least 2.5 million in each sample. TCRdb fed the 5' RACE reads into MiXCR, producing one record per CDR3 protein. Of about 570,000 distinct CDR3 sequences listed, 25% to 30% are singletons. This entry comes from a study of blood T cells in healthy people across ages. This CDR3 is built from 13 residues. The V gene lost 5 bases and the J gene lost 5 bases, with 16 bases spanning the gap. In germline, CDR1 is DFQATT, CDR2 SNEGSKA (reference sequence). The study, taken as a whole, reports: Using unsorted PBMCs precluded a conclusive naive versus antigen-experienced comparison. A strong correlation was found between TCR beta diversity and the percentage of naive T cells. Significant beta diversity loss was already apparent by age approximately 40, declining roughly linearly.

The chain joins TRBV20-1 to TRBJ2-7; unclear D gene. This clonotype was sampled from a woman in her 70s in good health. Material for sequencing was blood. The chain's CDR3 is CSADSRVGDEQYF. CDR3 nucleotide sequence: TGCAGTGCTGATTCTCGGGTAGGCGACGAGCAGTACTTC.